One and the same sample provided the 4 T cell receptor beta chains below, sequenced in a study of blood T cells in healthy people across ages. Together with a sample-barcoded 5' primer, a J-beta primer mix was included in a second PCR lasting about 7 to 11 cycles. TCRdb processed the 5' RACE reads anew with MiXCR; each CDR3 protein has one entry. The data contain about 900,000 distinct CDR3 sequences, under 80% of them singletons. The sample comprised blood. Source of these receptors: a man aged 25 to 40 in good health.

This clonotype has only a few counts. V usage is TRBV4-3 and J usage is TRBJ1-2; D not certain. CDR1 is LGHNA, CDR2 YSLEER, per germline. The CDR3 totals 14 residues. V lost 2 bases, J lost 2 bases, and 9 bases lay in between. CDR3 DNA: TGCGCCAGCAGCCAAACCACGGGCAACTATGGCTACACCTTC. This sequence encodes CASSQTTGNYGYTF.

This chain connects TRBV5-1 to TRBJ1-6; TRBD1 matches 7 bases. CDR1 is SGHRS and CDR2 is YFSETQ in the germline V gene. This CDR3 has 17 residues. Trimming at V came to 4 bases and at J to 0 bases, leaving 7 bases not matched to a gene. This CDR3 is CASSPVTGSSYNSPLHF. The DNA of the CDR3 is TGCGCCAGCAGCCCCGTGACAGGGAGCTCCTATAATTCACCCCTCCACTTT.

This chain links TRBV6-2 or TRBV6-3 with TRBJ2-3; D is tentatively TRBD1 or TRBD2 (5 bases each). The CDR3 sequence is 14 residues long. Trimming cost V 4 bases and J 6 bases, with 14 bases left between them. The germline V gene encodes CDR1 MNHEY and CDR2 SVGEGT. The CDR3 nucleotides are TGTGCCAGCAGTTTTGGGACCTCTTGGGATACGCAGTATTTT. Translation gives CASSFGTSWDTQYF.

The chain carries TRBV29-1 and TRBJ2-5, with a possible D match to TRBD1 (5 bases). Germline CDR1 and CDR2: SQVTM and ANQGSEA. Between the trimmed V and J ends, which lost 5 bases and 1 base, there was a span of 14 bases. The CDR3 is 14 residues long. The CDR3 spells CSVTPGFFQETQYF. CDR3 nucleotide sequence: TGCAGCGTTACCCCAGGGTTCTTCCAAGAGACCCAGTACTTC.